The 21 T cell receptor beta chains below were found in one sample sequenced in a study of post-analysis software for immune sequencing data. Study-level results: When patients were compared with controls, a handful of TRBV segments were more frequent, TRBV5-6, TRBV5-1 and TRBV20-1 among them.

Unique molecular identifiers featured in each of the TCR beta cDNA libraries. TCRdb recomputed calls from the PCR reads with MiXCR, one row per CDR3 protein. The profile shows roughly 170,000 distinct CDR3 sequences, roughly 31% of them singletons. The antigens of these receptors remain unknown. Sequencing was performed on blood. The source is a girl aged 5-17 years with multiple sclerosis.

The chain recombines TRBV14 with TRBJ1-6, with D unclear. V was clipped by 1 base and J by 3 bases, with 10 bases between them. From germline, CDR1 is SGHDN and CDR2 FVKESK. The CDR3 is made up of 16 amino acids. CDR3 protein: CASSQVAGYYNSPLHF. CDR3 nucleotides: TGTGCCAGCAGCCAAGTTGCCGGTTACTATAATTCACCCCTCCACTTT. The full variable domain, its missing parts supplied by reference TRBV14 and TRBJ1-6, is EAGVTQFPSHSVIEKGQTVTLRCDPISGHDNLYWYRRVMGKEIKFLLHFVKESKQDESGMPNNRFLAERTGGTYSTLKVQPAELEDSGVYFCASSQVAGYYNSPLHFGNGTRLTVT.

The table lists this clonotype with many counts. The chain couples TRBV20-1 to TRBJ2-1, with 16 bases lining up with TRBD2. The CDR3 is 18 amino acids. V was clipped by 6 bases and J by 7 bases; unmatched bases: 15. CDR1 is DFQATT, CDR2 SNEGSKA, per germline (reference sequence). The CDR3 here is CSAISGLAGGPSLNEQFF. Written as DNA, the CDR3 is TGCAGTGCGATATCGGGACTAGCGGGAGGGCCCTCGTTAAATGAGCAGTTCTTC.

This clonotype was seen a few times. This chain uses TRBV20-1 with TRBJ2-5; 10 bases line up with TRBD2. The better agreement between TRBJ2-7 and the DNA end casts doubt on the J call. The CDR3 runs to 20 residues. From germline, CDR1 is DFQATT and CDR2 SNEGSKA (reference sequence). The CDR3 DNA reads TGCAGTGCTCTCCCTCTGGCTAGCGGGAGTGACGGACACCTTTACTACGAGCAGTACTTC. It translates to CSALPLASGSDGHLYYEQYF.

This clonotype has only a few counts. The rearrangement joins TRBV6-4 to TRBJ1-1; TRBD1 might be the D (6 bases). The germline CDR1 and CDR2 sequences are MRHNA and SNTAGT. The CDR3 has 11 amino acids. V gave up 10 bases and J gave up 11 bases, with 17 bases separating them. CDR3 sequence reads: CATHSGGEAFF. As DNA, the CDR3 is TGTGCCACTCACTCCGGGGGCGAGGCTTTCTTT.

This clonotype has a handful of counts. The CDR3 DNA follows: TGCGCCAGCAGCTGGGGACAGGCGTACAATGAGCAGTTCTTC. It translates to CASSWGQAYNEQFF. The chain couples TRBV5-1 to TRBJ2-1; 8 bases are a match to TRBD1. J lost 4 bases, V lost 3 bases, and 3 bases had no gene match. The germline gives CDR1 SGHRS, CDR2 YFSETQ. This CDR3 contains 14 residues.

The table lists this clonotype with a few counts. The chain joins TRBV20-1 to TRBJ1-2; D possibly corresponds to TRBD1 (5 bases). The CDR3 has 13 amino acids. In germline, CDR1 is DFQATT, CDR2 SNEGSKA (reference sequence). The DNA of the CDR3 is TGCAGCTTTCTGGGCAGGGTTAACTATGGCTACACCTTC. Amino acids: CSFLGRVNYGYTF.

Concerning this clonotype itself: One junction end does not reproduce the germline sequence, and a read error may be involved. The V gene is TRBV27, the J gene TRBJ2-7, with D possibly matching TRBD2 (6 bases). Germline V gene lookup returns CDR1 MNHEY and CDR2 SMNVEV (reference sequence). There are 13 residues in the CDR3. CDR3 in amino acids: CVSKRDSDYEQYF. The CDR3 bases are TGTGTCAGCAAACGGGACTCCGACTACGAGCAGTACTTC.

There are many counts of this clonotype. CDR3 sequence (DNA): TGTGCCAGCAGTATCCCACCCTACGAGACCCAGTACTTC. This codes for CASSIPPYETQYF. The genes are TRBV12-3 or TRBV12-4 and TRBJ2-5; D is unclear. There are 13 residues in the CDR3. Between the trimmed V and J ends, which lost 5 bases and 5 bases, there was a span of 12 bases.

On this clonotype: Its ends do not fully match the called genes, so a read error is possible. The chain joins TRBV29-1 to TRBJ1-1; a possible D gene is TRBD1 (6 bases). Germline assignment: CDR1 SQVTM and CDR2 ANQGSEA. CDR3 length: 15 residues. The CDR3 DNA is TGCAGCGTTGCTCGGGACACAGTTATGAACACTCAAGCTTTCTTT. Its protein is CSVARDTVMNTQAFF.

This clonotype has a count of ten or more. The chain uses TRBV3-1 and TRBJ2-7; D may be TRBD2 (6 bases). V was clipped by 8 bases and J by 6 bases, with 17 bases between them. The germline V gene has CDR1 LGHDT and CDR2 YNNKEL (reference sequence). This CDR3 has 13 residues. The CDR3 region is CASGRNLGGEQYF. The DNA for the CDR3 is TGTGCCAGCGGCCGGAATCTGGGAGGCGAGCAGTACTTC.

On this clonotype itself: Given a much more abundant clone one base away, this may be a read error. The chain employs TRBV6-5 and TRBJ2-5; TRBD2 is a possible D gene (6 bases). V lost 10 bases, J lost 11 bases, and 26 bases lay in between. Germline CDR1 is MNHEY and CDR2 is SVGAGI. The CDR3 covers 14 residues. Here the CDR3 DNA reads TGTGCCACCAACGTCCCTAGCGAGGGTGGTGAGCAGTACTTC. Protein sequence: CATNVPSEGGEQYF.

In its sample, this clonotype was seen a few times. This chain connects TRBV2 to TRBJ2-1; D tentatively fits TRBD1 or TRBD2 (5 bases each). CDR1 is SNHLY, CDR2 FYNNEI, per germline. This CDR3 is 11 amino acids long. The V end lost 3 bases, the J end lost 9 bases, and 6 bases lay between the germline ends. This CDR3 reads CASSDGGEQFF. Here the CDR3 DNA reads TGTGCCAGCAGTGATGGGGGTGAGCAGTTCTTC.

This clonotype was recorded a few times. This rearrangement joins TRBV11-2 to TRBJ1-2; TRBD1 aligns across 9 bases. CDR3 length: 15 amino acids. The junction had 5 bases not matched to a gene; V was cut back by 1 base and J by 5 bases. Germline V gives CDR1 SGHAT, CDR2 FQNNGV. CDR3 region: CASSLGGQGRYGYTF. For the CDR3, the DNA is TGTGCCAGCAGCTTAGGGGGACAGGGCCGGTATGGCTACACCTTC.

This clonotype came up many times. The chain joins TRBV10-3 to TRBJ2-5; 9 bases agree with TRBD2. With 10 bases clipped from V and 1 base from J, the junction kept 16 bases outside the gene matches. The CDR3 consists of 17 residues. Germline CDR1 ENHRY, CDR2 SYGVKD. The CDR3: CATSKGGREGIQETQYF. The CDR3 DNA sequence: TGTGCCACCAGCAAAGGGGGGCGGGAGGGGATCCAAGAGACCCAGTACTTC.

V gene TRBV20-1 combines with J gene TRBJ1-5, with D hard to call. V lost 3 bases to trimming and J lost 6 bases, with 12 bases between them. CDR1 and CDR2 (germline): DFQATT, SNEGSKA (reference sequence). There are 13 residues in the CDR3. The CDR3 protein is CSARGPRGQPQHF. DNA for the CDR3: TGCAGTGCTAGGGGCCCACGGGGTCAGCCCCAGCATTTT.

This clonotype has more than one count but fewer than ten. Here the CDR3 DNA reads TGTGCCAGCCAGTCGCCCTCCCAAGAGACCCAGTACTTC. The encoded protein is CASQSPSQETQYF. V usage is TRBV28 and J usage is TRBJ2-5; no definite D call. The CDR3 spans 13 residues. Deletions cut 8 bases from V and 1 base from J, with 11 bases between. Germline loops: CDR1 MDHEN, CDR2 SYDVKM.

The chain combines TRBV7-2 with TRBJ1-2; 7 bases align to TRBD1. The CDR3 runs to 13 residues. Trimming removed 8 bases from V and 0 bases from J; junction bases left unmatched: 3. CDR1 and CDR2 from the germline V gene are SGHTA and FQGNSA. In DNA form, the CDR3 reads TGTGCCAGCCGGACAGGAGCTAACTATGGCTACACCTTC. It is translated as CASRTGANYGYTF.

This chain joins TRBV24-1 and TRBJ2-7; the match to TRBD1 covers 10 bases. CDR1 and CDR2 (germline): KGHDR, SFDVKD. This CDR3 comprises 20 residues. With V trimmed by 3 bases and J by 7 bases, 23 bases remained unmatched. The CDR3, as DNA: TGTGCCACCAGTGATCCCCCGGGACAGGGGCTACTGAGTGCCTACAATGAGCAGTACTTC. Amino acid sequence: CATSDPPGQGLLSAYNEQYF.

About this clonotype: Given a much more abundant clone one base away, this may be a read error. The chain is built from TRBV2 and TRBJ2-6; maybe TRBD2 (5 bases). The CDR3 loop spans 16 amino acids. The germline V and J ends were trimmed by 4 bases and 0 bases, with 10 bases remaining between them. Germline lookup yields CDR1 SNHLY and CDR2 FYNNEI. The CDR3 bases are TGTGCCAGCAGTGGAGGTCGGGGCTCTGGGGCCAACGTCCTGACTTTC. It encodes CASSGGRGSGANVLTF.

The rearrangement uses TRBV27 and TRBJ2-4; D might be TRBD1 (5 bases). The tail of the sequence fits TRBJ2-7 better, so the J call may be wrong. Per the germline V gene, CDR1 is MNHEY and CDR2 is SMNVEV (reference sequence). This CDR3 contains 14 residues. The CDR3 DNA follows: TGTGCCAGCAGTTTAGCCGCCAGGGCCTGCGAGCAGTACTTC. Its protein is CASSLAARACEQYF.

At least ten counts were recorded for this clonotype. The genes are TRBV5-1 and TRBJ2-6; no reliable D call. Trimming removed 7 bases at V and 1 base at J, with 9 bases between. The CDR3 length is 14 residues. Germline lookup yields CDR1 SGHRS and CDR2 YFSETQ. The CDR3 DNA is TGCGCCAGCGGCCTTCAATCTGGGGCCAACGTCCTGACTTTC. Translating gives CASGLQSGANVLTF.